The rows below give T cell receptor beta chains drawn from one sample of a study of T-cell reconstitution after alpha-beta-depleted transplantation in children. TCRdb independently ran MiXCR on the PCR reads; one entry per CDR3 protein. The sample yields roughly 280,000 distinct CDR3 sequences, around 10% seen once. The material sequenced was peripheral blood, taken 180 days after TCRalphabeta/CD19-depleted stem cell transplant. These receptors originate from a male patient aged 2-10 years who had a stem cell transplant for chronic granulomatous disease, so the T cells may come from the graft donor. CDR3s include the opening cysteine and the closing phenylalanine or tryptophan. Each record gives: CDR3 protein, CDR3 DNA, J gene, D gene, V gene, clone size. D genes are given only for firm matches. The listing skips clone size in some rows; elsewhere it reads once, few, many or a size class.

CAISDHKQGNEQFF,TGTGCCATCAGTGACCACAAACAGGGAAATGAGCAGTTCTTC,TRBJ2-1,NA,TRBV10-3,many
CASSLVAGAPGELFF,TGTGCCAGCAGTTTGGTAGCGGGAGCGCCCGGGGAGCTGTTTTTT,TRBJ2-2,TRBD2,TRBV28,many
CASEGGFGTEAFF,TGTGCCAGCGAGGGGGGGTTTGGGACTGAAGCTTTCTTT,TRBJ1-1,NA,TRBV11-2,many
CSVAPSSNTGELFF,TGCAGCGTTGCCCCATCCTCGAACACCGGGGAGCTGTTTTTT,TRBJ2-2,NA,TRBV29-1,many
CASSKWQGCSYNSPLHF,TGTGCCAGCAGCAAGTGGCAGGGGTGTTCCTATAATTCACCCCTCCACTTT,TRBJ1-6,NA,TRBV21-1,many
CASARTGGLRGEQYF,TGTGCCAGTGCGAGGACAGGGGGCCTACGGGGCGAGCAGTACTTC,TRBJ2-7,TRBD1,TRBV19,NA
CASSPPSSVTQYF,TGTGCCAGCTCACCCCCCTCGAGTGTGACCCAGTACTTC,TRBJ2-5,NA,TRBV18,many
CASSLMSYNEQFF,TGTGCCAGCAGCTTAATGTCCTACAATGAGCAGTTCTTC,TRBJ2-1,NA,TRBV7-2,many
CASSTGTGGLGEQFF,TGTGCCAGCAGTACCGGGACAGGGGGTCTAGGCGAGCAGTTCTTC,TRBJ2-1,TRBD1,TRBV12-3/TRBV12-4,many
CSVVENGNIQYF,TGCAGCGTTGTGGAGAACGGGAACATTCAGTACTTC,TRBJ2-4,NA,TRBV29-1,many
CASRQGRGNEAFF,TGCGCCAGCAGGCAGGGAAGGGGAAATGAAGCTTTCTTT,TRBJ1-1,NA,TRBV10-2,many
CASSLWTDQETQYF,TGCGCCAGCAGCCTCTGGACAGACCAAGAGACCCAGTACTTC,TRBJ2-5,NA,TRBV4-1,many
CASSQDSIRGDTQYF,TGCGCCAGCAGCCAAGATTCGATTAGGGGAGATACGCAGTATTTT,TRBJ2-3,NA,TRBV4-3,many
CASSLVAAYQETQYF,TGCGCCAGCAGCTTGGTGGCAGCTTACCAAGAGACCCAGTACTTC,TRBJ2-5,NA,TRBV5-1,many
CASSPPGQGHQSNYGYTF,TGCGCCAGCAGCCCGCCGGGACAGGGGCACCAATCTAACTATGGCTACACCTTC,TRBJ1-2,TRBD1,TRBV5-1,few
CATSRDQGQETQYF,TGTGCCACCAGCAGAGATCAGGGCCAAGAGACCCAGTACTTC,TRBJ2-5,NA,TRBV15,NA
CASSWRGGGTGELFF,TGCGCCAGCAGCTGGCGCGGGGGCGGGACCGGGGAGCTGTTTTTT,TRBJ2-2,NA,TRBV5-1,many
CASSLSGGAGDTQYF,TGTGCCAGCAGTTTAAGCGGGGGGGCAGGAGATACGCAGTATTTT,TRBJ2-3,TRBD2,TRBV12-3/TRBV12-4,many
CSVDRDREAFF,TGCAGCGTTGATCGGGACAGGGAAGCTTTCTTT,TRBJ1-1,TRBD1,TRBV29-1,many